What follows are 17 T cell receptor beta chains derived from one specimen sequenced in a study of shared clonotypes between healthy human individuals. Profiled with immunoSEQ multiplex PCR; TCRdb holds only in-frame clones, not every one. In the table there are roughly 660,000 clones, 90% of which are singletons. The sequenced sample was memory CD8+ T cells from PBMCs. Subset defined: CD45RO+ cells pooled with CCR7-negative TemRA cells. The receptor source for this set is a man between 18 and 35 years old in good health. Some clones in this sample may be carry-over from other donors' samples.

The rearrangement joins TRBV15 to TRBJ2-3, with 7 bases that match TRBD2. V shed 4 bases, J shed 4 bases, and the junction held 2 bases outside the gene matches. The germline CDR1 and CDR2 sequences are LNHNV and YYDKDF (reference sequence). The CDR3 contains 13 residues. DNA for the CDR3: TGTGCCACCAGCACCGCGGGAGCAGATACGCAGTATTTT. It codes for CATSTAGADTQYF.

V and J are TRBV27 and TRBJ1-1; possible D gene TRBD1, 6 bases. This CDR3 region has 14 residues. Trimming removed 6 bases at V and 1 base at J, with 12 bases between. Germline lookup yields CDR1 MNHEY and CDR2 SMNVEV (reference sequence). CDR3: CASRIGGANTEAFF. In DNA, the CDR3 is TGTGCCAGCAGAATCGGGGGGGCGAACACTGAAGCTTTCTTT.

V and J are TRBV2 and TRBJ2-1, with a tentative D call TRBD2 (6 bases). With 4 bases removed from V and 5 bases from J, the gap between germline ends came to 12 bases. This CDR3 comprises 14 residues. Germline values: CDR1 SNHLY, CDR2 FYNNEI. CDR3 protein: CASSVMWRDNEQFF. The CDR3 DNA reads TGTGCCAGCAGTGTAATGTGGAGGGACAATGAGCAGTTCTTC.

This chain links TRBV13 with TRBJ2-1; 8 nucleotides agree with TRBD1. CDR3 length: 14 residues. Germline values: CDR1 PRHDT, CDR2 FYEKMQ (reference sequence). The J segment lost 2 bases and the V segment lost 5 bases, leaving 2 bases of the junction unmatched. The CDR3: CASSPGGPYNEQFF. The CDR3 DNA follows: TGTGCCAGCAGCCCAGGGGGCCCCTACAATGAGCAGTTCTTC.

This clone was seen only once. The chain employs TRBV15 and TRBJ2-6; D is perhaps TRBD2 (5 bases). The V and J ends lost 5 bases and 2 bases respectively, with 13 bases between them. The CDR3 totals 16 residues. CDR1 is LNHNV and CDR2 is YYDKDF in the germline V gene (reference sequence). The CDR3 loop is CATSSWTGPGANVLTF. As DNA, the CDR3 is TGTGCCACCAGCTCTTGGACTGGCCCTGGGGCCAACGTCCTGACTTTC.

This clone was seen just once. The chain couples TRBV10-3 to TRBJ2-7; no definite D call. CDR3 size: 13 residues. In germline, CDR1 is ENHRY, CDR2 SYGVKD. The V end lost 3 bases, the J end lost 3 bases, and 9 bases lay between the germline ends. The CDR3 sequence: CAISDDRSYEQYF. The CDR3 DNA reads TGTGCCATCAGTGATGATAGAAGCTACGAGCAGTACTTC.

The rearrangement links TRBV6-5 to TRBJ2-1, with TRBD2 matching over 8 bases. Looked up from germline, CDR1 is MNHEY and CDR2 is SVGAGI. The CDR3 covers 16 residues. V shed 3 bases and J 8 bases; nucleotides not matched to a gene: 12. DNA of the CDR3: TGTGCCAGCAGTTATTTTGGTCCGGGAGGGCCAGATGAGCAGTTCTTC. Protein product: CASSYFGPGGPDEQFF.

The rearrangement joins TRBV18 to TRBJ1-4; no reliable D call. Germline values: CDR1 KGHSH, CDR2 LQKENI. V lost 3 bases, J lost 5 bases, and 13 bases lay in between. The CDR3 is 15 amino acids. CDR3 DNA sequence: TGTGCCAGCTCACCTATCCCGGGCGGGAATGAAAAACTGTTTTTT. This translates into CASSPIPGGNEKLFF.

The chain uses TRBV15 and TRBJ2-1, with a tentative D call TRBD2 (5 bases). CDR3 length equals 16 residues. The V and J ends lost 2 bases and 7 bases respectively, with 18 bases between them. The germline gives CDR1 LNHNV, CDR2 YYDKDF (reference sequence). The CDR3 sequence is CATSRLNGNPANEQFF. The CDR3 DNA reads as TGTGCCACCAGCAGACTTAACGGGAACCCCGCGAATGAGCAGTTCTTC. Using reference TRBV15 and TRBJ2-1 for the parts outside the CDR3, the full variable domain is DAMVIQNPRYQVTQFGKPVTLSCSQTLNHNVMYWYQQKSSQAPKLLFHYYDKDFNNEADTPDNFQSRRPNTSFCFLDIRSPGLGDTAMYLCATSRLNGNPANEQFFGPGTRLTVL.

This chain joins TRBV29-1 and TRBJ2-2, with TRBD1 matching 7 bases. The V and J ends lost 7 bases and 2 bases, in that order; junction bases with no gene match: 4. Per germline, CDR1 SQVTM and CDR2 ANQGSEA. The CDR3 is made up of 13 amino acids. Here the CDR3 reads CSAGQRNTGELFF. As DNA, the CDR3 is TGCAGCGCGGGACAGAGAAACACCGGGGAGCTGTTTTTT.

This clone was counted once. This chain uses TRBV9 with TRBJ1-2; D is unresolved. From germline, CDR1 is SGDLS and CDR2 YYNGEE. V lost 0 bases to trimming and J lost 8 bases, with 11 bases between them. The CDR3 spans 13 residues. The CDR3 DNA reads as TGTGCCAGCAGCGTAGGGGCCGCTCGGGGCTACACCTTC. Protein product: CASSVGAARGYTF.

This clone showed up just once. The chain carries TRBV10-2 and TRBJ2-7; TRBD2 is a possible D gene (6 bases). V shed 3 bases and J shed 0 bases, with 9 bases lying between them. The germline gives CDR1 WSHSY, CDR2 SAAADI. The CDR3 totals 14 residues. The CDR3 here is CASSDRENSYEQYF. In DNA form, the CDR3 reads TGCGCCAGCAGTGACCGGGAGAACTCCTACGAGCAGTACTTC.

This clone was detected once. In DNA form, the CDR3 reads TGCGCCAGCAGCCAAGACCAGGGACTAGCGGGAGGGCCCTACGAGCAGTACTTC. Amino acid sequence: CASSQDQGLAGGPYEQYF. The chain recombines TRBV4-3 with TRBJ2-7, with 16 bases fitting TRBD2. The V gene's germline CDR1 is LGHNA and CDR2 YSLEER. J gave up 2 bases and V 0 bases, and 4 bases lay outside the gene matches. The CDR3 is 18 residues long.

This clone appeared a single time. The CDR3 is CASSPDRVGTGELFF. The DNA for the CDR3 is TGTGCCAGCAGCCCCGACAGGGTAGGGACCGGGGAGCTGTTTTTT. The chain combines TRBV7-3 with TRBJ2-2, with 7 positions matching TRBD1. CDR1 is SGHTA, CDR2 FQGTGA, per germline. V was clipped by 5 bases and J by 5 bases; unmatched bases: 8. The CDR3 consists of 15 residues.

The chain employs TRBV7-3 and TRBJ2-7; the D gene is possibly TRBD2 (6 bases). The CDR3 length is 16 residues. Germline CDR1 SGHTA, CDR2 FQGTGA. V lost 1 base to trimming and J lost 7 bases, with 20 bases between them. The CDR3 bases are TGTGCCAGCAGCTTAAACGTTCAATGTACGGGGGTGGAGCAGTACTTC. It codes for CASSLNVQCTGVEQYF.

This chain uses TRBV7-2 with TRBJ2-7, with TRBD2 matching over 7 bases. Germline trimming cut 5 bases from V and 3 bases from J; bases unmatched to any gene: 10. The CDR3 loop spans 15 amino acids. The germline V gene encodes CDR1 SGHTA and CDR2 FQGNSA. The CDR3 here is CASSLIRTRLYEQYF. CDR3 coding DNA: TGTGCCAGCAGCCTTATACGGACTAGACTCTACGAGCAGTACTTC.

The chain combines TRBV11-2 with TRBJ1-1; D gene unclear. With 1 base removed from V and 1 base from J, the gap between germline ends came to 4 bases. Germline lookup yields CDR1 SGHAT and CDR2 FQNNGV. The CDR3 has 13 residues. CDR3 coding DNA: TGTGCCAGCAGCTTAGCCAGGAACACTGAAGCTTTCTTT. This sequence encodes CASSLARNTEAFF.